The 3 T cell receptor beta chains below were found in one sample sequenced in a study of human T cells and chemical hapten exposure. Described time point: patch test 1, 2 weeks after DPC sensitization. Treatment of the sample: therapeutic diphenylcyclopropenone sensitization with weekly scalp DPC. One entry per CDR3 protein results from TCRdb running MiXCR on the RACE reads. Of 150,000 to 200,000 distinct CDR3 sequences in the sample, more than 12% were seen once. Sequencing used whole blood, obtained in connection with sensitization to the hapten diphenylcyclopropenone (DPC). All receptors come from a young woman with alopecia areata. Some clones in this sample may be carry-over from other donors' samples.

J is TRBJ1-6 and V is TRBV7-3, with D unclear. The germline V gene encodes CDR1 SGHTA and CDR2 FQGTGA. V was trimmed by 2 bases and J by 7 bases, leaving 6 bases between them. The CDR3 length is 13 residues. CDR3 sequence (DNA): TGTGCCAGCAGCTTAGGAGTAAATTCACCCCTCCACTTT. Its protein product is CASSLGVNSPLHF.

This clonotype was picked up a small number of times. The V call is TRBV11-2, the J call TRBJ2-3; D possibly corresponds to TRBD2 (6 bases). In germline, CDR1 is SGHAT, CDR2 FQNNGV. The CDR3 spans 17 residues. V lost 5 bases to trimming and J lost 0 bases, with 18 bases between them. CDR3 nucleotide sequence: TGTGCCAGCAGCCACTCACTGGGACTGGCGAGCACAGATACGCAGTATTTT. As protein: CASSHSLGLASTDTQYF.

The rearrangement links TRBV5-4 to TRBJ1-1, with 9 positions matching TRBD1. V lost 4 bases, J lost 11 bases, and 12 bases stayed unmatched. Germline CDR1 reads SGHNT; CDR2 reads YYREEE (reference sequence). The CDR3 length is 14 residues. For the CDR3, the DNA is TGTGCCAGCAGCACCTGGACAGGGGCCGGGGGCGCTTTCTTT. It codes for CASSTWTGAGGAFF.